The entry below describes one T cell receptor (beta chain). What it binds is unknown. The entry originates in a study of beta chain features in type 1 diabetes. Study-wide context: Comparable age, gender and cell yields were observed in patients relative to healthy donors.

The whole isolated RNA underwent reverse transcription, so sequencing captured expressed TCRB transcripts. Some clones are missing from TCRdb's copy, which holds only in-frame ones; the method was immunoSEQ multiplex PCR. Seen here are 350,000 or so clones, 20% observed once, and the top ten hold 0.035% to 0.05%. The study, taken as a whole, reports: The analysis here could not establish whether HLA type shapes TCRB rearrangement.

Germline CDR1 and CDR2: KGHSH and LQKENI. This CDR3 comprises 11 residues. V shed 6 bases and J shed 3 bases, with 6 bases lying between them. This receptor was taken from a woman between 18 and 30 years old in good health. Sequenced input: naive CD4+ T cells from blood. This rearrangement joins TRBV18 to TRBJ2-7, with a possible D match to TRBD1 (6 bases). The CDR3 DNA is TGTGCCAGCTCGACAGGCTACGAGCAGTACTTC. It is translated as CASSTGYEQYF.